The clone carrying this TCR beta chain was counted once. The data were obtained in a study of cytomegalovirus exposure and HLA in healthy donors. Across the study: A subsequent analysis reported that the roughly 120 validation repertoires were produced on the same platform that had also been used for the roughly 670 first-cohort repertoires.

The protocol was immunoSEQ multiplex PCR, while the TCRdb copy is restricted to in-frame clones and leaves out a portion. The table records 200,000 to 300,000 clones, roughly 88% of them present only once. Germline V gene lookup returns CDR1 MNHNY and CDR2 SVGAGI (reference sequence). This CDR3 is 13 amino acids long. The trim removed 7 bases at V and 3 bases at J, leaving 2 bases unmatched. The source of this sequence is a woman in her 30s in good health and CMV-seronegative. The rearrangement uses TRBV6-6 and TRBJ2-1, with 8 bases identical to TRBD2. Source material: PBMCs. CDR3 in amino acids: CASKGLDYNEQFF. DNA of the CDR3: TGTGCCAGCAAGGGACTAGACTACAATGAGCAGTTCTTC.